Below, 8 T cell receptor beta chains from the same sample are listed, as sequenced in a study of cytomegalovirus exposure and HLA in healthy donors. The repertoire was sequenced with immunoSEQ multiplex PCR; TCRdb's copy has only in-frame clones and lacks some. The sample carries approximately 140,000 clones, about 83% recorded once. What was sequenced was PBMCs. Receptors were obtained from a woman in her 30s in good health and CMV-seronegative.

This chain's CDR3 is CASREQGVLSTDTQYF. The CDR3 DNA follows: TGTGCCAGCAGGGAACAGGGGGTCCTTAGCACAGATACGCAGTATTTT. The chain links TRBV2 to TRBJ2-3; 8 bases map to TRBD1. Germline V gene sequence: CDR1 SNHLY, CDR2 FYNNEI. The V and J ends lost 6 bases and 0 bases, in that order; junction bases with no gene match: 8. CDR3 length equals 16 residues.

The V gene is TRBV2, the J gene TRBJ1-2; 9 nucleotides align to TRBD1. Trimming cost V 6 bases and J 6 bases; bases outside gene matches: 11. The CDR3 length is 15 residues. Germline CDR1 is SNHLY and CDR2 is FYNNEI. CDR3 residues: CASSPSPTGGDGYTF. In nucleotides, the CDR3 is TGTGCCAGCAGCCCCTCCCCGACAGGGGGTGATGGCTACACCTTC. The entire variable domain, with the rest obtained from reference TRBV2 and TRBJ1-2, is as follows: EPEVTQTPSHQVTQMGQEVILRCVPISNHLYFYWYRQILGQKVEFLVSFYNNEISEKSEIFDDQFSVERPDGSNFTLKIRSTKLEDSAMYFCASSPSPTGGDGYTFGSGTRLTVV.

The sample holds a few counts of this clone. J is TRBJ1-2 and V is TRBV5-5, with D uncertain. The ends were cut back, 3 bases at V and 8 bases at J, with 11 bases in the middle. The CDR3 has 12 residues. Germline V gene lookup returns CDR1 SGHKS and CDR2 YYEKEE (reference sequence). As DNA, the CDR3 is TGTGCCAGCAGCTCTCGGGGTTGCGGCTACACCTTC. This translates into CASSSRGCGYTF.

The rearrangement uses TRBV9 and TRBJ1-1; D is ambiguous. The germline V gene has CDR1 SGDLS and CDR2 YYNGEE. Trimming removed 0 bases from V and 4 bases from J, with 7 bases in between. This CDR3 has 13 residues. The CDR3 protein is CASSVARATEAFF. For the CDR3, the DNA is TGTGCCAGCAGCGTAGCCCGCGCCACTGAAGCTTTCTTT.

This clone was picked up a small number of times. CDR3 nucleotide sequence: TGTGCCAGCAGTTACTCGTCTGGACAGGGTGGGGGCGAGCAGTACTTC. Its protein is CASSYSSGQGGGEQYF. The chain uses TRBV6-6 and TRBJ2-7, with TRBD1 matching over 8 bases. The CDR3 runs 16 residues. Trimming took 0 bases from V and 6 from J; bases not matched to a gene: 10. The germline V gene has CDR1 MNHNY and CDR2 SVGAGI (reference sequence).

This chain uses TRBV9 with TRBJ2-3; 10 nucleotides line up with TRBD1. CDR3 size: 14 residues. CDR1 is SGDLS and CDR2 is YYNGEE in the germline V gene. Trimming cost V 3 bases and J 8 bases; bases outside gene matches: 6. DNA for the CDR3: TGTGCCAGCAGCGAAACGGGACAGGGGATTACGCAGTATTTT. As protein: CASSETGQGITQYF.

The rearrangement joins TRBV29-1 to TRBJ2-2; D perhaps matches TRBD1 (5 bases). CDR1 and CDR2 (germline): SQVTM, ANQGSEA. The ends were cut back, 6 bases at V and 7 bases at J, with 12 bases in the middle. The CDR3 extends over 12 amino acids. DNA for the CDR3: TGCAGCGTCGACAGATTCTGCGGGGAGCTGTTTTTT. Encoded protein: CSVDRFCGELFF.

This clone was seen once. In nucleotides, the CDR3 is TGTGCCAGCAGCTCAGGGGGTGGGGGTCCCAATGAGCAGTTCTTC. Translation: CASSSGGGGPNEQFF. The V and J genes are TRBV7-8 and TRBJ2-1, with 7 bases aligning to TRBD1. The germline gives CDR1 SGHVS, CDR2 FQNEAQ. V shed 4 bases and J 6 bases; nucleotides not matched to a gene: 9. This CDR3 has 15 amino acids.